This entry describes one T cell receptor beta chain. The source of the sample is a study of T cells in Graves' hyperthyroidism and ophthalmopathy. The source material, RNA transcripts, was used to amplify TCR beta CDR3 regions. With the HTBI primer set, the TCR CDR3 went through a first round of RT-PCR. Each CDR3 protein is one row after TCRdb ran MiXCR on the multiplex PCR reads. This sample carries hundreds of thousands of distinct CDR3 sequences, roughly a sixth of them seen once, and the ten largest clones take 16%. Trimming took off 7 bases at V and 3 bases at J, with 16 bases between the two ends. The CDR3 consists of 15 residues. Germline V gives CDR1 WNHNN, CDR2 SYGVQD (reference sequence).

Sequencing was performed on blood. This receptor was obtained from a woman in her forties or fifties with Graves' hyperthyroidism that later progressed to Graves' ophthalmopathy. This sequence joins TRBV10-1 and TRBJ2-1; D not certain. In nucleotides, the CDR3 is TGCGCCAGCAATGGACGAATACACCTCTACAATGAGCAGTTCTTC. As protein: CASNGRIHLYNEQFF.